The T cell receptor (beta chain) described here comes from a study of cytomegalovirus exposure and HLA in healthy donors. About the study: In an early release, HLA-typed donors contributed tens of millions of unique TCR sequences. General study results and limits: Further analysis, carried out later, found HLA-associated TCR beta chains more clonally expanded than equally common other chains. A cluster of highly shared sequence variants was likely a sequencing artifact.

As concerns this clone: Its target is unknown.

PCR used 60 Vbeta primers and 13 Jbeta primers. Sequencing was performed with immunoSEQ multiplex PCR; in TCRdb, only in-frame clones are kept and a portion is missing. The table records approximately 260,000 clones, about nine tenths of them present only once. In nominal health when sampled, donors likely had unrecorded immune exposures nonetheless. The sequenced material came from PBMCs. The sequence derives from a girl aged 2 to 9 in good health and CMV-seronegative.

This chain's CDR3 is CAWSDGQATRDGYTF. CDR3 sequence (DNA): TGTGCCTGGAGTGATGGACAGGCAACTAGGGATGGCTACACCTTC. This chain links TRBV30 with TRBJ1-2, with 7 bases identical to TRBD1. The ends lost 1 base at V and 6 bases at J; junction bases unmatched: 11. This CDR3 is 15 amino acids long. Germline CDR1 GTSNPN, CDR2 SVGIG (reference sequence).